This paragraph covers one TCR beta chain sequence. The CDR3 contains 15 residues. In germline, CDR1 is MNHEY, CDR2 SVGEGT. Template switching by 5'RACE with UMIs generated the TCR beta cDNA. TCRdb re-called the 5' RACE reads and catalogs CDR3 proteins one per entry, DNA excluded. This sample's table has 200,000 to 300,000 distinct CDR3 sequences. The data are from a study of T cells expressing NK-cell markers. The clonotype originates from a man between 18 and 35 years old in good health. The source material was blood T cells: a sorted CD56 or NKG2C T cell subset, CD4+ or CD8+ T cells, or bulk PBMC T cells (not recorded which). V and J are TRBV6-2 or TRBV6-3 and TRBJ1-1. CDR3 loop: CASSDRTGTDTEAFF.